Below, one TCR beta chain is given with its context. V gave up 0 bases and J gave up 0 bases, with 6 bases separating them. Germline CDR1 reads SGHRS; CDR2 reads YFSETQ. There are 15 residues in the CDR3. The data stem from a study of cytomegalovirus exposure and HLA in healthy donors. PCR primers comprised 60 Vbeta and 13 Jbeta primers. Only in-frame clones appear in the TCRdb table, and some are missing; sequencing was by immunoSEQ multiplex PCR. The repertoire consists of roughly 77,000 clones, with approximately 78% occurring once and the leading ten covering 3.5% to 5.5%. The chain has TRBV5-1 and TRBJ2-2; unclear D gene. Sequencing used PBMCs. This clonotype was obtained from a man in his forties in good health and CMV-seronegative. CDR3 sequence reads: CASSLGEPNTGELFF. The CDR3 DNA sequence: TGCGCCAGCAGCTTGGGAGAGCCGAACACCGGGGAGCTGTTTTTT.